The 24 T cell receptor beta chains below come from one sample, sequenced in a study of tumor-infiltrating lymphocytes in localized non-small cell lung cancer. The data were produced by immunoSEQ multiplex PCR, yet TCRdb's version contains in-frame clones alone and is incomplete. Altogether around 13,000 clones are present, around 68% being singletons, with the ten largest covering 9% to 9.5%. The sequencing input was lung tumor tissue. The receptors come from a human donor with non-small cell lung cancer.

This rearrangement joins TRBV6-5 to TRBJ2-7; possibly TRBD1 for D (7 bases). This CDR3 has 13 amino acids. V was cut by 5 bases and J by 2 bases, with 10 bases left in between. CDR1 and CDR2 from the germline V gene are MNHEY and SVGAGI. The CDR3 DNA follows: TGTGCCAGCAGTCGGGGGACAGCCTACGAGCAGTACTTC. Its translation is CASSRGTAYEQYF.

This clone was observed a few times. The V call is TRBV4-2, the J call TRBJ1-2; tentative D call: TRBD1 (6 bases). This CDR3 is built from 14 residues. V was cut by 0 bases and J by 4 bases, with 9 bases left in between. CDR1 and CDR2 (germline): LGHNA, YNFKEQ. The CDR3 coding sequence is TGTGCCAGCAGCCAAGATCGGACAGCCTATGGCTACACCTTC. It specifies CASSQDRTAYGYTF.

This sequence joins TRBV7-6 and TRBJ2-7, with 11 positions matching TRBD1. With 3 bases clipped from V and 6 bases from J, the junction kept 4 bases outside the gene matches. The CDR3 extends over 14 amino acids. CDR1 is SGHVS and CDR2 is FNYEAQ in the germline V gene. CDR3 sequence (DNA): TGTGCCAGCAGCTTTTTAGGACAGGGGGCCGAGCAGTACTTC. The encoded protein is CASSFLGQGAEQYF.

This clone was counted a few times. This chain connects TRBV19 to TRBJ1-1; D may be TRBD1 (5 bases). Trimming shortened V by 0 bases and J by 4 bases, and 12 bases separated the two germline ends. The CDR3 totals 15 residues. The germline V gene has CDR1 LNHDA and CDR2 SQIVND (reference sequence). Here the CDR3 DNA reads TGTGCCAGTAGTATAGATGAGGGGCCGCGCACTGAAGCTTTCTTT. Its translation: CASSIDEGPRTEAFF.

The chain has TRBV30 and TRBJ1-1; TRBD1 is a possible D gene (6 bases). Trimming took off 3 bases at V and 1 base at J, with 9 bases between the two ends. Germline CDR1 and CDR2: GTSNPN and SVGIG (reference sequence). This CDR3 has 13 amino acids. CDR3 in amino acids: CAWSLQGNTEAFF. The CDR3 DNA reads TGTGCCTGGAGCCTACAGGGGAACACTGAAGCTTTCTTT.

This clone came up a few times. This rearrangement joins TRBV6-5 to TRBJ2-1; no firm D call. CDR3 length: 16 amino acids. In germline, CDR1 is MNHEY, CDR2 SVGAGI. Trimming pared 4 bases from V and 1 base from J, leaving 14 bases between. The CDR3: CASSSVGWGSYNEQFF. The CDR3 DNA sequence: TGTGCCAGCAGTTCAGTTGGGTGGGGTTCCTACAATGAGCAGTTCTTC.

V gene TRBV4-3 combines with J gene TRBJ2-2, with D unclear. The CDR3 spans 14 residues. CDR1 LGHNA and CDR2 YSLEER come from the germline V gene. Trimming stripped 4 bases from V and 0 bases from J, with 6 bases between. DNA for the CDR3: TGCGCCAGCAGCCTGGGGACGAACACCGGGGAGCTGTTTTTT. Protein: CASSLGTNTGELFF.

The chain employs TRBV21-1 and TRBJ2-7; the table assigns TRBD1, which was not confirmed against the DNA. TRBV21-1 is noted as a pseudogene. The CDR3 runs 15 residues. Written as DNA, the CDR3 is TGTGCCAGCAGCATCGGGACAGGGCCCTCCTACGAGCAGTACTTC. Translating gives CASSIGTGPSYEQYF.

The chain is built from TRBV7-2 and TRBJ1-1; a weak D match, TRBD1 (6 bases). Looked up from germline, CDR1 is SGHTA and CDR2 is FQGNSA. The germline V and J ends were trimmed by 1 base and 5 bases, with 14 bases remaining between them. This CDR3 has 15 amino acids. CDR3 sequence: CASSLVVGGVTEAFF. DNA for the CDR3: TGTGCCAGCAGCTTAGTGGTAGGGGGTGTTACTGAAGCTTTCTTT.

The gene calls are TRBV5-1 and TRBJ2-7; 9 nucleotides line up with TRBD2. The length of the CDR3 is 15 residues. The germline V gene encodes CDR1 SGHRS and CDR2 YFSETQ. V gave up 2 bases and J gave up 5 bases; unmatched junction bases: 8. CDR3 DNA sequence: TGCGCCAGCAGCTTTGGGTTAGCGGGAGTGGACGAGCAGTACTTC. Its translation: CASSFGLAGVDEQYF.

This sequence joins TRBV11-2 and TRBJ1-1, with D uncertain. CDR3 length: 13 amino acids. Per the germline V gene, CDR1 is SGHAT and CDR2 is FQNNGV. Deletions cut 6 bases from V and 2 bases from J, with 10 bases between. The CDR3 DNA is TGTGCCAGCAGTCAGGACCTAAACACTGAAGCTTTCTTT. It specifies CASSQDLNTEAFF.

CDR3 in DNA: TGTGCCAGCATGGGAGAGGAAAAACTGTTTTTT. Translating it yields CASMGEEKLFF. The gene calls are TRBV6-1 and TRBJ1-4; D unresolved. The V end was cut by 7 bases, the J end by 8 bases, with 8 bases between. The V gene's germline CDR1 is MNHNS and CDR2 SASEGT. This CDR3 is 11 amino acids long.

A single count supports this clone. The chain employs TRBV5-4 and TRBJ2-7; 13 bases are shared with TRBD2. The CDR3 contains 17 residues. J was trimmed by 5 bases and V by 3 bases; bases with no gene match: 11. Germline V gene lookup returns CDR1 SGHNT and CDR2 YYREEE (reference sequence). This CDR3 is CASSYDSGTSGINEQYF. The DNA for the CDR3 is TGTGCCAGCAGCTACGATTCCGGGACTAGCGGGATCAACGAGCAGTACTTC.

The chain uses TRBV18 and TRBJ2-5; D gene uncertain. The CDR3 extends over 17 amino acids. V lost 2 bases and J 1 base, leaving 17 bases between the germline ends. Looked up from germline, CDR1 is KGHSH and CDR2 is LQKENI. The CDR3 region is CASSPTSQTVGQETQYF. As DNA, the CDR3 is TGTGCCAGCTCACCAACCTCTCAAACCGTAGGCCAAGAGACCCAGTACTTC.

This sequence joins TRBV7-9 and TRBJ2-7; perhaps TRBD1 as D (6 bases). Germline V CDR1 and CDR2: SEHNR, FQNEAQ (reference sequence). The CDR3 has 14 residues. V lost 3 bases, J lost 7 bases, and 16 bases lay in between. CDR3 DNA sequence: TGTGCCAGCAGCTTTGGGGTGGGGGCGCGGGAGCAGTACTTC. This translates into CASSFGVGAREQYF.

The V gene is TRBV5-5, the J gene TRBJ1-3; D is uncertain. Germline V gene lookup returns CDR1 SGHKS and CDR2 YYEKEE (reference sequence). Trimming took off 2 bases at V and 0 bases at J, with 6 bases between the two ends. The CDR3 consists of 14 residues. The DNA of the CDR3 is TGTGCCAGCAGCTTTGGCGGCTCTGGAAACACCATATATTTT. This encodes CASSFGGSGNTIYF.

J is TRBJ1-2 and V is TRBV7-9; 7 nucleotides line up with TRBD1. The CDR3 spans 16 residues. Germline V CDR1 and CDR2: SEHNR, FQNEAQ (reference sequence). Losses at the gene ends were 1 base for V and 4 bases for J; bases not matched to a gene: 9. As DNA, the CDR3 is TGTGCCAGCAGCTTAGATCGACAGGGTTTGTTCTATGGCTACACCTTC. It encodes CASSLDRQGLFYGYTF.

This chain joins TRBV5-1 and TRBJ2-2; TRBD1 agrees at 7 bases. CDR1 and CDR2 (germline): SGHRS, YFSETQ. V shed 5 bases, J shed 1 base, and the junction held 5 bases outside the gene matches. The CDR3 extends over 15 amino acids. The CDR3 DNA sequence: TGCGCCAGCAGAGGGGGACAGAGGAACACCGGGGAGCTGTTTTTT. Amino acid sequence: CASRGGQRNTGELFF.

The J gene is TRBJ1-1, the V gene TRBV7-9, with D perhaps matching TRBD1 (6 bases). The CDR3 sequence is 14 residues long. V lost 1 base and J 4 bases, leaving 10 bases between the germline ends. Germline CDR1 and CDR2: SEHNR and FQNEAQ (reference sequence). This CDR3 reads CASSLEQGGTEAFF. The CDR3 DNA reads TGTGCCAGCAGCTTAGAACAGGGAGGCACTGAAGCTTTCTTT.

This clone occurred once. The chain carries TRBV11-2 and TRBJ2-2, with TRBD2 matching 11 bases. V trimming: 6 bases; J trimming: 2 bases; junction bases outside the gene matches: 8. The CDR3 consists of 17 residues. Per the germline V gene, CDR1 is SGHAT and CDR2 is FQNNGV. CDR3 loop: CASREGLAELNTGELFF. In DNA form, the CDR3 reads TGTGCCAGCAGGGAGGGACTAGCGGAGCTAAACACCGGGGAGCTGTTTTTT.

CDR3 bases: TGTGCCTGGAGTGCCCTAAGCGGGAGTACAGATACGCAGTATTTT. This gives the protein CAWSALSGSTDTQYF. The chain is built from TRBV30 and TRBJ2-3, with 8 bases matching TRBD2. The length of the CDR3 is 15 residues. CDR1 and CDR2 from the germline V gene are GTSNPN and SVGIG (reference sequence). After removal of 1 base from V and 3 bases from J, the junction contained 6 bases not matched to a gene.

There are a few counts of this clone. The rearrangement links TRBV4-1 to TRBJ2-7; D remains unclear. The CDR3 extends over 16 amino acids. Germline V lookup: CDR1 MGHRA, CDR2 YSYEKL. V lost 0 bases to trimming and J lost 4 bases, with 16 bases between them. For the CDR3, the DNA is TGCGCCAGCAGCCAAGATAGCCCCGTTACGGGTTACGAGCAGTACTTC. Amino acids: CASSQDSPVTGYEQYF.

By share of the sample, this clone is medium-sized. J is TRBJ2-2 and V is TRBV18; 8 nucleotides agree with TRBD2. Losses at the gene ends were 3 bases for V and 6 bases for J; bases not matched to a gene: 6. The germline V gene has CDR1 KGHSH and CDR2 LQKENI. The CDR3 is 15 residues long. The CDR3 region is CASSPREVVSGELFF. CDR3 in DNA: TGTGCCAGCTCACCGCGGGAGGTGGTCTCCGGGGAGCTGTTTTTT.

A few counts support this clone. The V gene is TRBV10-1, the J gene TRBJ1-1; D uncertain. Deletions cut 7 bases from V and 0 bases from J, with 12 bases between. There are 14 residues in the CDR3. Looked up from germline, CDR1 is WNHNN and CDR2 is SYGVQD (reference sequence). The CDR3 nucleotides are TGCGCCAGCATTTTGACGGGTCTGAACACTGAAGCTTTCTTT. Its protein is CASILTGLNTEAFF.